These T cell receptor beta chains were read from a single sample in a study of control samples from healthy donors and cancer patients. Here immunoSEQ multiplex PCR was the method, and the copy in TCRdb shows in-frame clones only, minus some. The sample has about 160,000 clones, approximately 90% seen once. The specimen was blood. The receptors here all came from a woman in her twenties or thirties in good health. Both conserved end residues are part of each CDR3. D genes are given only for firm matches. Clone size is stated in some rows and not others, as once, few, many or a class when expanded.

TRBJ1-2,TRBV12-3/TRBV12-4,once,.,CASSSARTYGYTF,TGTGCCAGCAGTTCGGCTAGGACCTATGGCTACACCTTC
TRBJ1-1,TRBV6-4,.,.,CASSDSDTGEPFF,TGTGCCAGCAGTGACTCTGACACAGGTGAACCTTTCTTT
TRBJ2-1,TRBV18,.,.,CASSAPSSYNEQFF,TGTGCCAGCTCAGCACCTAGCTCCTACAATGAGCAGTTCTTC
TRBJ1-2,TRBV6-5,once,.,CASSYNQGQGYTF,TGTGCCAGCAGTTACAATCAGGGGCAAGGCTACACCTTC
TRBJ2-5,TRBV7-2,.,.,CASSRHRGETQYF,TGTGCCAGCAGCCGCCACCGGGGAGAGACCCAGTACTTC
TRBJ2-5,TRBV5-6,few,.,CASSLALQNQETQYF,TGTGCCAGCAGCTTGGCCTTGCAGAACCAAGAGACCCAGTACTTC
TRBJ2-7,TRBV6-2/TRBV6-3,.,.,CASSRDSNLEQYF,TGTGCCAGCAGTCGCGACAGTAACTTGGAGCAGTACTTC
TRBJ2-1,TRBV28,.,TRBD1,CASSLVGDRDNEQFF,TGTGCCAGCAGTTTAGTGGGGGACAGGGACAATGAGCAGTTCTTC
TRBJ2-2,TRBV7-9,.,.,CASLRNTAGELFF,TGTGCCAGCTTGAGGAATACGGCCGGGGAGCTGTTTTTT
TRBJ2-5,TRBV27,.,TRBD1,CASSLSGQQETQYF,TGTGCCAGCAGTCTATCGGGACAGCAAGAGACCCAGTACTTC
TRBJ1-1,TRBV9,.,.,CASSVAPRSNTEAFF,TGTGCCAGCAGCGTAGCTCCCAGATCGAACACTGAAGCTTTCTTT
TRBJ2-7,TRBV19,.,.,CASSLGAEYYEQYF,TGTGCCAGTAGTCTCGGAGCGGAATATTACGAGCAGTACTTC
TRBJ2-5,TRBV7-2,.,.,CASSLDGRGNVETQYF,TGTGCCAGCAGCTTAGACGGGAGAGGGAACGTCGAGACCCAGTACTTC
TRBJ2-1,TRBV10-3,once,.,CAISWDSYNEQFF,TGTGCCATCTCTTGGGACTCCTACAATGAGCAGTTCTTC
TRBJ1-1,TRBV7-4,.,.,CASSFLLGQALF,TGTGCCAGCAGCTTTCTGTTAGGCCAGGCCCTCTTT